The source of this TCR beta chain is a study of PD-L1 blockade in urothelial cancer. Across the whole study: Prior chemotherapy ranged from 0 to 3 regimens per patient. T cells numbered a median of about 150,000 in the blood samples.

Germline assignment: CDR1 MNHEY and CDR2 SVGAGI. V was trimmed by 9 bases and J by 6 bases, leaving 15 bases between them. This CDR3 has 14 amino acids. The assay was immunoSEQ multiplex PCR, and TCRdb's table has in-frame clones only and misses some. The sample comprises over 15,000 clones, 70% to 90% of which are singletons, and roughly an eighth rests with the top ten. To note about this clone: What it recognizes is unknown.

Study outcomes and limitations: Clones that were tumor-associated expanded more in the blood of durable-benefit patients at 3 weeks.

The time point is: pretreatment peripheral blood. This sequence originates from a man in his 70s with urothelial cancer. The chain is built from TRBV6-5 and TRBJ1-6, with a weak D call TRBD1 (5 bases). This specimen consisted of PBMCs, obtained around atezolizumab (anti-PD-L1) treatment. The CDR3 spells CASLSRASNSPLHF. The DNA for the CDR3 is TGTGCCAGTTTGTCCAGGGCCTCTAATTCACCCCTCCACTTT.